Presented here are 20 T cell receptor beta chains from one specimen sequenced in a study of shared clonotypes between healthy human individuals. Some clones are missing from TCRdb's copy, which holds only in-frame ones; the method was immunoSEQ multiplex PCR. The profile shows around 2,000,000 clones, 95% of them singletons. Sequencing used naive CD4+ T cells sorted from blood. Noted subset: CD45RA+ positively selected. The receptors originated from a man aged 18 to 35 in good health.

V gene TRBV18 combines with J gene TRBJ2-7; tentatively, D is TRBD2 (5 bases). CDR1 and CDR2 (germline): KGHSH, LQKENI. The CDR3 consists of 14 residues. The ends were cut back, 3 bases at V and 7 bases at J, with 16 bases in the middle. CDR3 region: CASSPPGGWREQYF. CDR3 DNA sequence: TGTGCCAGCTCACCCCCGGGTGGCTGGAGGGAGCAGTACTTC.

V gene TRBV4-3 combines with J gene TRBJ1-1; D gene unclear. Trimming stripped 1 base from V and 4 bases from J, with 10 bases between. In germline, CDR1 is LGHNA, CDR2 YSLEER. The CDR3 runs to 14 residues. CDR3 sequence reads: CASSQGSRTTEAFF. The CDR3 bases are TGCGCCAGCAGCCAAGGATCGAGGACCACTGAAGCTTTCTTT.

This chain joins TRBV4-3 and TRBJ1-3, with TRBD1 identical over 8 bases. CDR1 and CDR2 from the germline V gene are LGHNA and YSLEER. V gave up 2 bases and J gave up 2 bases; unmatched junction bases: 5. The CDR3 spans 16 residues. CDR3 DNA sequence: TGCGCCAGCAGCCAACTAGGACAGGGCGCTGGAAACACCATATATTTT. Translated: CASSQLGQGAGNTIYF.

This chain connects TRBV2 to TRBJ1-5, with D unclear. Germline V CDR1 and CDR2: SNHLY, FYNNEI. This CDR3 has 13 residues. Trimming removed 7 bases at V and 5 bases at J, with 12 bases between. The CDR3 loop reads CASTPDGYQPQHF. The CDR3 nucleotides are TGTGCCAGCACCCCGGACGGATATCAGCCCCAGCATTTT.

This clone was detected once. The V and J genes are TRBV7-9 and TRBJ2-7; D remains unclear. Trimming cost V 0 bases and J 5 bases, with 11 bases left between them. The germline CDR1 and CDR2 sequences are SEHNR and FQNEAQ (reference sequence). The CDR3 spans 14 residues. The CDR3 DNA reads TGTGCCAGCAGCTTAGCGGTCCTTACTCACGAGCAGTACTTC. This encodes CASSLAVLTHEQYF.

The chain joins TRBV15 to TRBJ2-3, with 9 bases aligning to TRBD2. This CDR3 contains 15 residues. Germline V gives CDR1 LNHNV, CDR2 YYDKDF (reference sequence). The J segment lost 4 bases and the V segment lost 0 bases, leaving 2 bases of the junction unmatched. CDR3 amino acids: CATSRDAGGSDTQYF. DNA of the CDR3: TGTGCCACCAGCAGAGATGCGGGAGGGTCAGATACGCAGTATTTT.

This clone was found once. The J gene is TRBJ2-3, the V gene TRBV18; D may correspond to TRBD1 or TRBD2 (5 bases each). Trimming took 3 bases from V and 2 from J, leaving 15 bases between them. CDR3 length: 16 amino acids. CDR1 KGHSH and CDR2 LQKENI come from the germline V gene. The CDR3 loop is CASSPLPGPFTDTQYF. The CDR3 coding sequence is TGTGCCAGCTCACCCCTTCCGGGACCGTTCACAGATACGCAGTATTTT.

The CDR3 reads CASSMSSPNTEAFF. CDR3 DNA sequence: TGCGCCAGCAGTATGAGCTCCCCGAACACTGAAGCTTTCTTT. The chain recombines TRBV5-1 with TRBJ1-1; no clear D gene. Germline CDR1 reads SGHRS; CDR2 reads YFSETQ. This CDR3 contains 14 residues. Trimming stripped 5 bases from V and 1 base from J, with 12 bases between.

For this clone: The same CDR3 is also encoded by other DNA sequences in this sample. In DNA, the CDR3 is TGTGCCAGCAGCTTGGTAACAGGGGGCTCGGAGACCCAGTACTTC. This codes for CASSLVTGGSETQYF. The chain is built from TRBV11-2 and TRBJ2-5; 9 nucleotides align to TRBD1. V was clipped by 3 bases and J by 5 bases; unmatched bases: 7. The CDR3 length is 15 residues. Germline CDR1 reads SGHAT; CDR2 reads FQNNGV.

The V call is TRBV7-8, the J call TRBJ2-3; 12 nucleotides line up with TRBD2. From germline, CDR1 is SGHVS and CDR2 FQNEAQ. V lost 5 bases, J lost 1 base, and 4 bases stayed unmatched. The CDR3 length is 16 residues. The CDR3 spells CASSTRTSGGTDTQYF. CDR3 bases: TGTGCCAGCAGCACACGGACTAGCGGGGGCACAGATACGCAGTATTTT.

The chain combines TRBV7-6 with TRBJ2-1; D is uncertain. V was shortened by 0 bases and J by 5 bases, with 8 bases between the two germline ends. The CDR3 is made up of 14 amino acids. The V gene's germline CDR1 is SGHVS and CDR2 FNYEAQ. Here the CDR3 reads CASSLALDHNEQFF. In nucleotides, the CDR3 is TGTGCCAGCAGCTTAGCGCTTGACCACAATGAGCAGTTCTTC.

The chain couples TRBV20-1 to TRBJ2-5, with D unclear. CDR3 length: 10 amino acids. Deletions cut 7 bases from V and 4 bases from J, with 7 bases between. Germline CDR1 is DFQATT and CDR2 is SNEGSKA (reference sequence). CDR3 sequence (DNA): TGCAGTGGTGGGGTAGAGACCCAGTACTTC. It specifies CSGGVETQYF.

The chain is built from TRBV2 and TRBJ1-2; 8 nucleotides agree with TRBD1. V lost 6 bases, J lost 8 bases, and 8 bases stayed unmatched. Germline-derived CDR1 and CDR2 are SNHLY and FYNNEI. The CDR3 contains 13 residues. The CDR3 loop reads CASRGQGAEGYTF. DNA of the CDR3: TGTGCCAGCAGGGGGCAGGGGGCAGAAGGCTACACCTTC.

The CDR3 DNA is TGCGCCAGCAGCCTCGGGGGGTCCCTTTACGAGCAGTACTTC. Its protein is CASSLGGSLYEQYF. The rearrangement links TRBV10-1 to TRBJ2-7; 7 bases fit TRBD2. CDR1 and CDR2 (germline): WNHNN, SYGVQD (reference sequence). The CDR3 consists of 14 residues. The V segment lost 6 bases and the J segment 4 bases; nucleotides outside the gene matches: 9.

This clone was recorded once. The chain couples TRBV2 to TRBJ2-3, with TRBD1 as a possible D gene (6 bases). The CDR3 totals 14 residues. V was clipped by 2 bases and J by 4 bases, with 10 bases between them. Germline V gene lookup returns CDR1 SNHLY and CDR2 FYNNEI. The CDR3 DNA is TGTGCCAGCAGTGAAACAGGGCGGGCAGATACGCAGTATTTT. This translates into CASSETGRADTQYF. Based on the CDR3 plus reference TRBV2 and TRBJ2-3, the full variable domain is EPEVTQTPSHQVTQMGQEVILRCVPISNHLYFYWYRQILGQKVEFLVSFYNNEISEKSEIFDDQFSVERPDGSNFTLKIRSTKLEDSAMYFCASSETGRADTQYFGPGTRLTVL.

The chain is built from TRBV11-2 and TRBJ2-7; 8 bases agree with TRBD2. CDR1 is SGHAT, CDR2 FQNNGV, per germline. CDR3 length: 12 residues. After removal of 5 bases from V and 10 bases from J, the junction contained 7 bases not matched to a gene. The CDR3 DNA follows: TGTGCCAGCAGCATCGGACTAGCCCGTCAGTACTTC. Protein sequence: CASSIGLARQYF.

J is TRBJ1-1 and V is TRBV2; TRBD1 agrees at 7 bases. Trimming removed 5 bases from V and 5 bases from J; junction bases left unmatched: 17. This CDR3 region has 17 residues. Germline-derived CDR1 and CDR2 are SNHLY and FYNNEI. Written as DNA, the CDR3 is TGTGCCAGCAGTCCACTTCTTACGGAGGGGGCGTGGACTGAAGCTTTCTTT. Residues: CASSPLLTEGAWTEAFF.

Of note for this clone: Other DNA sequences of this sample code for an identical CDR3. V gene TRBV5-1 combines with J gene TRBJ2-3; TRBD1 or TRBD2 may be the D gene (5 bases each). Trimming cost V 3 bases and J 6 bases, with 11 bases left between them. Germline CDR1 SGHRS, CDR2 YFSETQ. The CDR3 contains 13 residues. CDR3 bases: TGCGCCAGCAGCTGGGGGTCCGGGGATACGCAGTATTTT. This encodes CASSWGSGDTQYF.

The chain couples TRBV2 to TRBJ2-7, with 7 bases fitting TRBD1. After removal of 6 bases from V and 0 bases from J, the junction contained 8 bases not matched to a gene. The length of the CDR3 is 15 residues. Germline V CDR1 and CDR2: SNHLY, FYNNEI. The CDR3 spells CASSPESGGSYEQYF. The CDR3, as DNA: TGTGCCAGCAGCCCGGAATCAGGGGGCTCCTACGAGCAGTACTTC.

This sequence joins TRBV10-3 and TRBJ1-6; D not resolved. This CDR3 region has 14 residues. V was cut by 0 bases and J by 7 bases, with 7 bases left in between. From germline, CDR1 is ENHRY and CDR2 SYGVKD. This CDR3 reads CAISESMRNSPLHF. In nucleotides, the CDR3 is TGTGCCATCAGTGAGTCGATGCGGAATTCACCCCTCCACTTT.